The clone carrying this TCR beta chain was counted between two and nine times. Its antigen is as yet unknown. Germline CDR1 is SGHRS and CDR2 is YFSETQ. The CDR3 is made up of 15 amino acids. V was trimmed by 4 bases and J by 4 bases, leaving 18 bases between them. These data belong to a study of cytomegalovirus exposure and HLA in healthy donors. Use of 60 Vbeta and 13 Jbeta primers characterized the PCR. Some clones are missing from TCRdb's copy, which holds only in-frame ones; the method was immunoSEQ multiplex PCR. The sample consists of around 150,000 clones, 60% to 80% of them appearing once. Whole-study results and caveats: The authors reported that TCR beta sequences could predict HLA-A and HLA-B alleles. These predictions were accurate for most subjects in the first cohort.

Material for sequencing was PBMCs. The TCR was taken from a woman aged 30 to 39 in good health and CMV-seronegative. This rearrangement joins TRBV5-1 to TRBJ2-7; no firm D call. The CDR3 nucleotides read TGCGCCAGCAGCCTTTTGCCTACAGAAGGTTACGAGCAGTACTTC. It is translated as CASSLLPTEGYEQYF.